Listed here are 11 T cell receptor beta chains from one sample, sequenced in a study of Ad26.COV2.S vaccination and SARS-CoV-2 variants. The treatment: some 20 received Ad26.COV2.S at low or high dose, single or two shots; several received placebo; per-sample allocation not given. It was on day 63 after the first vaccine or placebo injection that samples were taken. Profiled with immunoSEQ multiplex PCR; TCRdb holds only in-frame clones, not every one. Found here are 430,000 or so clones, around nine tenths of them singletons; the top ten hold less than 15%. Sequencing was performed on peripheral blood, taken in a trial of Ad26.COV2.S vaccine versus placebo. Every receptor here comes from a person between 18 and 59 years old who received the Ad26.COV2.S COVID-19 vaccine or a placebo.

J is TRBJ2-3 and V is TRBV28, with 8 positions matching TRBD2. The CDR3 spans 19 residues. V trimming: 4 bases; J trimming: 2 bases; junction bases outside the gene matches: 17. CDR1 is MDHEN and CDR2 is SYDVKM in the germline V gene. The CDR3 DNA reads TGTGCCAGCAGTTCCGTACGCCCCAAGCGGGAGTCGAACACAGATACGCAGTATTTT. Residues: CASSSVRPKRESNTDTQYF.

The chain joins TRBV30 to TRBJ2-2, with 9 bases lining up with TRBD1. Trimming cost V 2 bases and J 1 base; bases outside gene matches: 5. Germline V lookup: CDR1 GTSNPN, CDR2 SVGIG (reference sequence). This CDR3 comprises 16 residues. CDR3 residues: CAWSTQGQGNTGELFF. The CDR3 coding sequence is TGTGCCTGGAGTACCCAGGGACAGGGGAACACCGGGGAGCTGTTTTTT.

This chain links TRBV27 with TRBJ2-7, with TRBD1 identical over 10 bases. This CDR3 has 15 residues. Germline lookup yields CDR1 MNHEY and CDR2 SMNVEV (reference sequence). Losses at the gene ends were 5 bases for V and 5 bases for J; bases not matched to a gene: 9. CDR3 coding DNA: TGTGCCAGCAGTCCCACGGACAGGGGGGAACACGAGCAGTACTTC. As protein: CASSPTDRGEHEQYF.

The chain combines TRBV6-2 or TRBV6-3 with TRBJ1-5; D is possibly TRBD1 (5 bases). CDR1 is MNHEY, CDR2 SVGEGT, per germline. Trimming took 6 bases from V and 4 from J, leaving 10 bases between them. This CDR3 region has 13 residues. CDR3 in amino acids: CASSRTSNQPQHF. The DNA of the CDR3 is TGTGCCAGCAGCCGGACATCTAATCAGCCCCAGCATTTT.

The sample holds a few counts of this clone. The chain carries TRBV6-5 and TRBJ2-3; 11 bases line up with TRBD2. Losses at the gene ends were 4 bases for V and 3 bases for J; bases not matched to a gene: 3. Germline V CDR1 and CDR2: MNHEY, SVGAGI. The length of the CDR3 is 15 residues. The DNA for the CDR3 is TGTGCCAGCAGTTCACTAGCGGGAGTGACAGATACGCAGTATTTT. It codes for CASSSLAGVTDTQYF.

The chain is built from TRBV19 and TRBJ1-4; maybe TRBD1 (6 bases). This CDR3 contains 14 residues. Germline CDR1 reads LNHDA; CDR2 reads SQIVND (reference sequence). Trimming cost V 4 bases and J 1 base, with 7 bases left between them. The CDR3 protein is CASSNRVTNEKLFF. In DNA form, the CDR3 reads TGTGCCAGTAGTAACAGGGTAACTAATGAAAAACTGTTTTTT.

V gene TRBV7-2 combines with J gene TRBJ2-5, with D uncertain. Germline V gives CDR1 SGHTA, CDR2 FQGNSA. CDR3 length: 13 amino acids. Trimming stripped 1 base from V and 5 bases from J, with 8 bases between. The CDR3 loop reads CASSLVLGETQYF. In nucleotides, the CDR3 is TGTGCCAGCAGCTTAGTTTTGGGGGAGACCCAGTACTTC.

This chain uses TRBV7-9 with TRBJ2-5; either TRBD1 or TRBD2 may fit D (5 bases each). This CDR3 is built from 14 residues. Trimming cost V 2 bases and J 5 bases, with 12 bases left between them. The germline CDR1 and CDR2 sequences are SEHNR and FQNEAQ (reference sequence). Here the CDR3 reads CASSLRDLGETQYF. CDR3 DNA: TGTGCCAGCAGCTTAAGGGACCTGGGGGAGACCCAGTACTTC.

This rearrangement joins TRBV6-6 to TRBJ1-1; 7 positions agree with TRBD1. The germline CDR1 and CDR2 sequences are MNHNY and SVGAGI (reference sequence). V trimming: 5 bases; J trimming: 5 bases; junction bases outside the gene matches: 5. The CDR3 is made up of 13 amino acids. The CDR3 sequence is CASSVVQGTEAFF. Written as DNA, the CDR3 is TGTGCCAGCAGTGTCGTACAGGGGACTGAAGCTTTCTTT.

The J gene is TRBJ2-7, the V gene TRBV18; TRBD1 might be the D (6 bases). In germline, CDR1 is KGHSH, CDR2 LQKENI. The V end lost 0 bases, the J end lost 2 bases, and 11 bases lay between the germline ends. This CDR3 is 15 amino acids long. The DNA for the CDR3 is TGTGCCAGCTCACCACCGACAGGCCCAACCTACGAGCAGTACTTC. Its protein product is CASSPPTGPTYEQYF.

The J gene is TRBJ1-5, the V gene TRBV3-1 (or the pseudogene TRBV3-2), with 10 bases lining up with TRBD1. The germline V gene encodes CDR1 LGHDT and CDR2 YNNKEL (reference sequence). The CDR3 is 15 residues long. The V segment lost 1 base and the J segment 5 bases; nucleotides outside the gene matches: 2. The CDR3 region is CASSQAGTGDQPQHF. The CDR3 nucleotides read TGTGCCAGCAGCCAAGCCGGGACAGGGGATCAGCCCCAGCATTTT.